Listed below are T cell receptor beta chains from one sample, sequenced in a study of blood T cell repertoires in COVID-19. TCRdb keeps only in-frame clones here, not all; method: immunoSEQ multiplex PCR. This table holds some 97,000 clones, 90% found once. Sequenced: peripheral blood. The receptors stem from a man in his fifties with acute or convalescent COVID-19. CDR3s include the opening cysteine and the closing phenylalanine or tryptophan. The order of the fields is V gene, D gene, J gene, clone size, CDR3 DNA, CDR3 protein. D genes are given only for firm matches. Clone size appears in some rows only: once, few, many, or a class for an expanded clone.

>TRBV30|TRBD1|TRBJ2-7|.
TGTGCCTGGAGTCGGGGACAGCCCTACGAGCAGTACTTC
CAWSRGQPYEQYF
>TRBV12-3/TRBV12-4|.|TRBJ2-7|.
TGTGCCAGCAGTTTGAGTTCTCGGGAGCAGTACTTC
CASSLSSREQYF
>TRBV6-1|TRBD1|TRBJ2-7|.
TGTGCCAGCAGTGAACAGACAGGGGGGGGAAACGAGCAGTACTTC
CASSEQTGGGNEQYF
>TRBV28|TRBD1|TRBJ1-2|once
TGTGCCATCTCAAGGGGGCCCTATGGCTACACCTTC
CAISRGPYGYTF
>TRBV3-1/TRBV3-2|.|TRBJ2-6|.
TGTGCCAGACCGACGAGGAGGCCCTTTAGCTCTGGGGCCAACGTCCTGACTTTC
CARPTRRPFSSGANVLTF
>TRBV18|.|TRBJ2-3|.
TGTGCCAGCTCACCAACCGGGGGACGATTTGCTACGCAGTATTTT
CASSPTGGRFATQYF
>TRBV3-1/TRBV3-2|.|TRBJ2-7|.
TGTGCCAGCACCCAGCGGTTAGTTCCGCCCTACGAGCAGTACTTC
CASTQRLVPPYEQYF
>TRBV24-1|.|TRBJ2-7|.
TGTGCCACCAGTGATGGGAGGACTATTATCTACGAGCAGTACTTC
CATSDGRTIIYEQYF
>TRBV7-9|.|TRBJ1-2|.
TGTGCCAGCAGCTTAGCGGCGGGATCTAACTATGGCTACACCTTC
CASSLAAGSNYGYTF
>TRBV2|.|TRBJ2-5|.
TGTGCCAGCATGGAGAGGCGCCAAGAGACCCAGTACTTC
CASMERRQETQYF
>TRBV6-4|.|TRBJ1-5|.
TGTGCCAGCAGGGGCGCCGTCCCTCGCAGCAATCAGCCCCAGCATTTT
CASRGAVPRSNQPQHF
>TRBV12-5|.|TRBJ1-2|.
TGTGCTAGTGGTTTGGTACCTTTAAGCTGGGCGAGTGAGCGCTACACCTTC
CASGLVPLSWASERYTF
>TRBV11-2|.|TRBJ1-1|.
TGTGCCAGCAGCTTAGGTTCGGGGAACACTGAAGCTTTCTTT
CASSLGSGNTEAFF
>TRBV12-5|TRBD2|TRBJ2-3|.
TGTGCTAGTGGTTGGAACCCCAGGGCGAGCGGGAGAGGACTTAGCACAGATACGCAGTATTTT
CASGWNPRASGRGLSTDTQYF
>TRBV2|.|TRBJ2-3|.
TGTGCCAGCAGTGATTACGAGGGAGAGGCGACAGATACGCAGTATTTT
CASSDYEGEATDTQYF
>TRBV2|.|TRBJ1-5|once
TGTGCCAGCAGCCTCAGGGGCAATCAGCCCCAGCATTTT
CASSLRGNQPQHF
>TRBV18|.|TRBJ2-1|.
TGTGCCAGCTCACCGCTTCCCTATACAGACAATGAGCAGTTCTTC
CASSPLPYTDNEQFF
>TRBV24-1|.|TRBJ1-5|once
TGTGCCACCAGTGATTACGGGAATCAGCCCCAGCATTTT
CATSDYGNQPQHF
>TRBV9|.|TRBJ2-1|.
TGTGCCAGCAGCGCCCGTGGACTAACGGTTTACAATGAGCAGTTCTTC
CASSARGLTVYNEQFF
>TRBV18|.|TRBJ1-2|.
TGTGCCAGCTCACCACCGACAGGCCTCTATGGCTACACCTTC
CASSPPTGLYGYTF
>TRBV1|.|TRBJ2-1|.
TGCACCAGCAGCCAAAGACTAGCGGGAAGTTTCTTC
CTSSQRLAGSFF
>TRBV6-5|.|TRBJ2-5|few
TGTGCCAGCAGTTCCCCAAGGACAGCAGAGACCCAGTACTTC
CASSSPRTAETQYF
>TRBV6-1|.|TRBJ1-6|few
TGTGCCAGCAGTGAATGGCAGGAGGGGAATTCACCCCTCCACTTT
CASSEWQEGNSPLHF
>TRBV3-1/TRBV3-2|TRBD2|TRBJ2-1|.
TGTGCCAGCAGCCAAGCGAGCGGGAGCTCCTACAATGAGCAGTTCTTC
CASSQASGSSYNEQFF
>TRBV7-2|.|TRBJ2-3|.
TGTGCCAGCAGTCAAGACGGAGCAGATACGCAGTATTTT
CASSQDGADTQYF
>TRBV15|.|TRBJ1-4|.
TGTGCCACCAGCATGGGGGGGTCTAATGAAAAACTGTTTTTT
CATSMGGSNEKLFF
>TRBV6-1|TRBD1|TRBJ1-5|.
TGTGCCAGCAGTGGCGCCCCCGGGACAGGTCTTCTCAATCAGCCCCAGCATTTT
CASSGAPGTGLLNQPQHF
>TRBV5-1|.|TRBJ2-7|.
TGCGCCAGCAGTGGGGACAACGAATACGAGCAGTACTTC
CASSGDNEYEQYF
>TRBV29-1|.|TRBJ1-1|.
TGCAGCGTCACTTACTCGGGGGACACTGAAGCTTTCTTT
CSVTYSGDTEAFF
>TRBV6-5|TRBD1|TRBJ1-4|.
TGTGCCAGCACTCGTTGGGGACAGGAGAATGAAAAACTGTTTTTT
CASTRWGQENEKLFF
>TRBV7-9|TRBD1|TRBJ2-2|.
TGTGCCAGCAGCTTTAGTGGGACAGTCAGGAACACCGGGGAGCTGTTTTTT
CASSFSGTVRNTGELFF
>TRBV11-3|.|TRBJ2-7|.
TGTGCCAGCAGCTTAGTAATCGGGAATCCCTACTTC
CASSLVIGNPYF
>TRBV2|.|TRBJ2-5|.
TGTGCCAGCAGTTTGACCAGGGTTACCCAAGAGACCCAGTACTTC
CASSLTRVTQETQYF
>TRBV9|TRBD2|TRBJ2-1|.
TGTGCCAGCAGCGTGACTAGCGGGAGCCTTAGCTCCTACAATGAGCAGTTCTTC
CASSVTSGSLSSYNEQFF
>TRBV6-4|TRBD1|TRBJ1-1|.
TGTGCCAGCAGTGACTCAGGGGACAGGAACACTGAAGCTTTCTTT
CASSDSGDRNTEAFF
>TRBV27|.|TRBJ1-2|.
TGTGCCAGCAGTTTCTCCCGGACAGCCCAGAACTATGGCTACACCTTC
CASSFSRTAQNYGYTF
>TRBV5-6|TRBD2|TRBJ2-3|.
TGTGCCAGCAAGCTAGCGGGAGGGACCTATACGCAGTATTTT
CASKLAGGTYTQYF
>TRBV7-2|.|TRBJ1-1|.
TGTGCCAGCTCCGCTGACATGAACACTGAAGCTTTCTTT
CASSADMNTEAFF
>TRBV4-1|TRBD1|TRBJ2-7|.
TGCGCCAGCAGCCAGCGGACAGGGGTCTACGAGCAGTACTTC
CASSQRTGVYEQYF
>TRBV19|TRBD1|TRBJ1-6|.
TGTGCCAGTAGTACCGGACAGGAAGAGAGTAATTCACCCCTCCACTTT
CASSTGQEESNSPLHF
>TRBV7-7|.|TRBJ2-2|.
TGTGCCAGCAGCTCGGAGGACTCGAGCACCGGGGAGCTGTTTTTT
CASSSEDSSTGELFF
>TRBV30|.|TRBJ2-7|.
TGTGCCTGGAGGCAGGGCCTCGAGCAGTACTTC
CAWRQGLEQYF
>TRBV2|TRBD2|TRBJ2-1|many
TGTGCCAGCAGTGATGGTCTAGCGGGACCCAATGAGCAGTTCTTC
CASSDGLAGPNEQFF
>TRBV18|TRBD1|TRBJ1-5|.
TGTGCCAGCTCACCCGACAGGGGGGGCCCTCAGCCCCAGCATTTT
CASSPDRGGPQPQHF
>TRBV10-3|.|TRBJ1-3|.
TGTGCCATCAGTGAAAGGGGCTCTGGAAACACCATATATTTT
CAISERGSGNTIYF
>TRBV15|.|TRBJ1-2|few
TGTGCCACCAGCAGAGATACAGGTCACGATGGCTACACCTTC
CATSRDTGHDGYTF
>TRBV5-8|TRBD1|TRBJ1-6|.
TGTGCCAGCAGCTACAGGGGGCGGGATTCACCCCTCCACTTT
CASSYRGRDSPLHF
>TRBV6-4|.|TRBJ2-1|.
TGTGCCAGCAGTGAGTCCATGCGCTACAATGAGCAGTTCTTC
CASSESMRYNEQFF
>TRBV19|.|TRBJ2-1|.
TGTGCCAGTAGTACTAAATATGAGCAGTTCTTC
CASSTKYEQFF
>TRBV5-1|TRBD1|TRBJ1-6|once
TGCGCCAGCAGCGTCTCCGGGACAGGGGATTCACCCCTCCACTTT
CASSVSGTGDSPLHF
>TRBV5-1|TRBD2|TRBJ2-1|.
TGCGCCAGCAGCTTGGTAACCAGCGGGATGGGTAGTGAGCAGTTCTTC
CASSLVTSGMGSEQFF
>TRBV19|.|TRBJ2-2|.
TGTGCCAGTAGTATAGCGGGGGGCAGTGCCACCGGGGAGCTGTTTTTT
CASSIAGGSATGELFF
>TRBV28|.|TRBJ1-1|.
TGTGCCAGCAGATCCGGGGGGGCGAGAAACACTGAAGCTTTCTTT
CASRSGGARNTEAFF
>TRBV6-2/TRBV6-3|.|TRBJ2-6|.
TGTGCCAGCAGTTACATAGACAGTGGGGCCAACGTCCTGACTTTC
CASSYIDSGANVLTF
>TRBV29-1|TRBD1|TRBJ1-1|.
TGCAGCGTTGATTACAGGGGGGCCACTGAAGCTTTCTTT
CSVDYRGATEAFF
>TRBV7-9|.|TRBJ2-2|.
TGTGCCACCCCCAGAGGGCGGCGTTATAACACCGGGGAGCTGTTTTTT
CATPRGRRYNTGELFF